This record covers a single TCR beta chain. Its antigen remains unknown. Some clones are missing from TCRdb's copy, which holds only in-frame ones; the method was immunoSEQ multiplex PCR. Of about 29,000 clones in the sample, nearly 95% are singletons; the top ten hold about a tenth. This record belongs to a study of OX40 agonist ivuxolimab in advanced cancers. Study results and limitations: Expanded clones were, on average, more numerous in CD8+ T cells than in CD4+.

The trim removed 5 bases at V and 1 base at J, leaving 5 bases unmatched. CDR1 LGHNA and CDR2 YNFKEQ come from the germline V gene. The CDR3 runs to 15 residues. The sample consisted of CD4+ or CD8+ T cells sorted from blood, taken in a trial of the OX40 agonist ivuxolimab. The clonotype originates from an adult with an advanced solid tumor such as melanoma, head and neck, liver or kidney cancer. The rearrangement joins TRBV4-2 to TRBJ2-7; 10 nucleotides align to TRBD1. The CDR3 protein is CASSAGTGASYEQYF. In nucleotides, the CDR3 is TGTGCCAGCAGCGCTGGGACAGGGGCTTCCTACGAGCAGTACTTC.